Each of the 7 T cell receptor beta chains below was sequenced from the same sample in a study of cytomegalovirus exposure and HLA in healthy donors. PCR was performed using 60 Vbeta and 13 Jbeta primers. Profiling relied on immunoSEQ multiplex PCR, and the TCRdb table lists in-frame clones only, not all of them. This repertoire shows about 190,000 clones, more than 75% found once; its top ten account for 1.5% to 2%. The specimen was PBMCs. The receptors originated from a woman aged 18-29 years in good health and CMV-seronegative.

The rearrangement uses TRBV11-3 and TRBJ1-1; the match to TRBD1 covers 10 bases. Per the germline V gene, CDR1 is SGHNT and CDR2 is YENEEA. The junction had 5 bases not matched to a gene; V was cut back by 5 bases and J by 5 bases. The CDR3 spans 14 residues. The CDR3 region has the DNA TGTGCCAGCAGCACGGACAGGGGGGGGACTGAAGCTTTCTTT. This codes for CASSTDRGGTEAFF.

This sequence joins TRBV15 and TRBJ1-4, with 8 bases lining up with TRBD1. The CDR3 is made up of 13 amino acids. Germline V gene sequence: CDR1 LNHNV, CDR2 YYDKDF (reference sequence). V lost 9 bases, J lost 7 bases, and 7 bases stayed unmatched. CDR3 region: CATTTGDLEKLFF. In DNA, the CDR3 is TGTGCCACTACGACAGGGGATCTTGAAAAACTGTTTTTT.

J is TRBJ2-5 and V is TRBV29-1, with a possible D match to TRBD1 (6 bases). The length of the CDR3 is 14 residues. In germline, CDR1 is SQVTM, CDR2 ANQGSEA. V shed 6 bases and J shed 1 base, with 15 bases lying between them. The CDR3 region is CSVSLGHLQETQYF. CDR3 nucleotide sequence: TGCAGCGTCTCTCTGGGACACCTCCAAGAGACCCAGTACTTC. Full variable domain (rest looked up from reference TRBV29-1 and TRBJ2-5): SAVISQKPSRDICQRGTSLTIQCQVDSQVTMMFWYRQQPGQSLTLIATANQGSEATYESGFVIDKFPISRPNLTFSTLTVSNMSPEDSSIYLCSVSLGHLQETQYFGPGTRLLVL.

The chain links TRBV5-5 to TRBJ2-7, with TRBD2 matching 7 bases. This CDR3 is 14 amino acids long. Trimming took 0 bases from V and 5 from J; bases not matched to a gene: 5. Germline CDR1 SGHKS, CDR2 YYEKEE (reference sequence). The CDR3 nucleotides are TGTGCCAGCAGCTTGGGGCAAGGGAGGGACGAGCAGTACTTC. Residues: CASSLGQGRDEQYF.

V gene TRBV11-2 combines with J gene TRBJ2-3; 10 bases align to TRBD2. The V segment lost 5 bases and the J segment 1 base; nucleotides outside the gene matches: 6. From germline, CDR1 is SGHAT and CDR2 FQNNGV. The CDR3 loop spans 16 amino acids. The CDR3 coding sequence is TGTGCCAGCAGCCTGCTAGCGGGAGTTGGCACAGATACGCAGTATTTT. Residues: CASSLLAGVGTDTQYF.

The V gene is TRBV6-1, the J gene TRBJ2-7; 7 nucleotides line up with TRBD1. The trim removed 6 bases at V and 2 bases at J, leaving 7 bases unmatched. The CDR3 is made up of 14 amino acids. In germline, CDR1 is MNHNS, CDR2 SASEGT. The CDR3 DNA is TGTGCCAGCAGGGCCGGGACAGTCCCCTACGAGCAGTACTTC. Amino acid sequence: CASRAGTVPYEQYF.

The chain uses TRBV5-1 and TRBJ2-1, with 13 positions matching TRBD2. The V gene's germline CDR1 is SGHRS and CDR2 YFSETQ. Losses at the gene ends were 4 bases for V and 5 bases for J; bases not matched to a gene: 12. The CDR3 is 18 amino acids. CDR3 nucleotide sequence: TGCGCCAGCAGCCTAGGGACTAGCGGGGTTGAGGTCCACAATGAGCAGTTCTTC. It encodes CASSLGTSGVEVHNEQFF.